The following is a T cell receptor beta chain sequence with its context. Its antigen is unidentified. Germline CDR1 GTSNPN, CDR2 SVGIG (reference sequence). V was clipped by 5 bases and J by 4 bases, with 5 bases between them. The CDR3 has 10 residues. This sample stems from a study of CD8 T cells in Susac syndrome. Random hexamers were used to reverse transcribe an amount of roughly 0.45 to 1 ug RNA. Across 54 Vbeta and 13 Jbeta, TCR beta CDR3 was amplified with immunoSEQ multiplex PCR. TCRdb reprocessed the immunoSEQ multiplex PCR reads via MiXCR and lists one record per CDR3 protein. Of roughly 150,000 distinct CDR3 sequences listed, around 93% are singletons. Study-level findings and limits: Susac-specific public clones numbered around 15 in total CD8+ repertoires (and about five in CD8+ TEMRA repertoires).

The V call is TRBV30, the J call TRBJ1-1; unclear D gene. The sample comprised CD8+ T cells from PBMCs. The receptor comes from a human donor with Susac syndrome. DNA of the CDR3: TGTGCCTGGGTGGGCACTGAAGCTTTCTTT. Protein product: CAWVGTEAFF. Full variable domain (outside the CDR3, taken from reference TRBV30 and TRBJ1-1): SQTIHQWPATLVQPVGSPLSLECTVEGTSNPNLYWYRQAAGRGLQLLFYSVGIGQISSEVPQNLSASRPQDRQFILSSKKLLLSDSGFYLCAWVGTEAFFGQGTRLTVV.